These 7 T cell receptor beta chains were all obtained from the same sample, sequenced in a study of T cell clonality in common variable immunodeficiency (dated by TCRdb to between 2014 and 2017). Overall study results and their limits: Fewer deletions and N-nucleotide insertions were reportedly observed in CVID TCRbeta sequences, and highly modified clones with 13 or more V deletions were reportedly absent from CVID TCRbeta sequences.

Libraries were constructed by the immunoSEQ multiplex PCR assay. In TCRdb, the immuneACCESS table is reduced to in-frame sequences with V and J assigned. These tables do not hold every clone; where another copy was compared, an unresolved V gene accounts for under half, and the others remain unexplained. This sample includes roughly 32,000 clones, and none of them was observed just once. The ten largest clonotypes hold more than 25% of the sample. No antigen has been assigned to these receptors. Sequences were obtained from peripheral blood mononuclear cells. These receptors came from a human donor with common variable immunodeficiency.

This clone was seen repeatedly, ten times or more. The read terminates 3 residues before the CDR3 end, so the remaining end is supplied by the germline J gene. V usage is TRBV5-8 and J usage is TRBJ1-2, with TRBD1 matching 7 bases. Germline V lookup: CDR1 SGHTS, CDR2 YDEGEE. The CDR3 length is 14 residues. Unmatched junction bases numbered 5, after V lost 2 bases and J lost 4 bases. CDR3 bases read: TGTGCCAGCAGCTTAGACAGGGAAGGCTATGGC. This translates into CASSLDREGYG. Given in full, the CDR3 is CASSLDREGYGYTF.

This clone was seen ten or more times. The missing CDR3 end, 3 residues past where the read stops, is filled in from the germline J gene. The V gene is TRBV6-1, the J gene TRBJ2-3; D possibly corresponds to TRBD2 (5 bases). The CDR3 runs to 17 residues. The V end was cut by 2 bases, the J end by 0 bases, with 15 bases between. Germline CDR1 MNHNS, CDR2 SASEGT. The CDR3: CASSELYSATSTDTQYF. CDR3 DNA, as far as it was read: TGTGCCAGCAGTGAATTATATAGCGCAACTAGCACAGATACG.

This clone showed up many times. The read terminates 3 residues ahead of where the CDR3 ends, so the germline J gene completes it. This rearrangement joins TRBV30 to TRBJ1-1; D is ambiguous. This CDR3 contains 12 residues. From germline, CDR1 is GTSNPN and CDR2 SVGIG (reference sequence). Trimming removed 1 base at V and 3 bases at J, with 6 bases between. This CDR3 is CAWSAYYTEAFF. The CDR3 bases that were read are TGTGCCTGGAGTGCTTATTACACTGAA.

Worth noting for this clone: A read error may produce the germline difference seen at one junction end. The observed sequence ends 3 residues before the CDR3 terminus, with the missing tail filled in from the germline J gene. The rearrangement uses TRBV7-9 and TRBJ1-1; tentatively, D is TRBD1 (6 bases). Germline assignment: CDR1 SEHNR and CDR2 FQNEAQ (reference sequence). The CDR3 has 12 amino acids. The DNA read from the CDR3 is TGTTCCAGCAGCACATGGACAGACCAA. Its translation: CSSSTWTDQ. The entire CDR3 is CSSSTWTDQAFF.

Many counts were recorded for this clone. The CDR3 bases that were read are TGTGCCAGCAGCGATCCGGATTCACCC. Amino acid sequence: CASSDPDSP. The full CDR3 protein is CASSDPDSPLHF. The chain links TRBV2 to TRBJ1-6; D gene ambiguous. The read gets to within 3 residues of the CDR3 end, and the germline J gene fills in the rest. Trimming cost V 6 bases and J 8 bases, with 8 bases left between them. From germline, CDR1 is SNHLY and CDR2 FYNNEI. The CDR3 has 12 residues. Using reference TRBV2 and TRBJ1-6 for the parts outside the CDR3, the full variable domain is EPEVTQTPSHQVTQMGQEVILRCVPISNHLYFYWYRQILGQKVEFLVSFYNNEISEKSEIFDDQFSVERPDGSNFTLKIRSTKLEDSAMYFCASSDPDSPLHFGNGTRLTVT.

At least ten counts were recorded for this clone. The part of the CDR3 DNA that was read is TGTGCCATCAGTGCTGGACAGCGGGGCTATGGC. Its translation: CAISAGQRGYG. The full CDR3 protein is CAISAGQRGYGYTF. This rearrangement joins TRBV10-3 to TRBJ1-2, with D possibly matching TRBD1 (6 bases). The CDR3 end is not reached by the read, which stops 3 residues before it; the germline J gene fills it in. The CDR3 covers 14 residues. Germline V gives CDR1 ENHRY, CDR2 SYGVKD. V lost 4 bases to trimming and J lost 4 bases, with 13 bases between them.

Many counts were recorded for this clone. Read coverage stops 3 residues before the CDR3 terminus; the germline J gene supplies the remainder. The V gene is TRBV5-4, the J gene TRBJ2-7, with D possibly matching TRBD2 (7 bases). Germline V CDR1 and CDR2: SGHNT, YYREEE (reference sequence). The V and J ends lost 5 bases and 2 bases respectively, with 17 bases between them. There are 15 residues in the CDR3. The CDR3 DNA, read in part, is TGTGCCAGCAGTCGTCGGGGGGCGCAGACCTACGAG. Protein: CASSRRGAQTYE. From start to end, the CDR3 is CASSRRGAQTYEQYF.